The 21 T cell receptor beta chains below were found in one sample sequenced in a study of blood T cell repertoires in COVID-19. The method was immunoSEQ multiplex PCR; TCRdb's version includes in-frame clones alone and lacks a portion of them. The table records around 260,000 clones, about 88% of them present only once. The specimen was peripheral blood. All receptors come from a man aged 18-30 years with active or convalescent COVID-19.

V is TRBV5-1 and J is TRBJ2-1, with 9 positions matching TRBD2. Germline assignment: CDR1 SGHRS and CDR2 YFSETQ. The CDR3 is made up of 15 amino acids. The junction had 7 bases not matched to a gene; V was cut back by 5 bases and J by 4 bases. CDR3 sequence (DNA): TGCGCCAGCAGTCAAGGACTAGCGTCTTACAATGAGCAGTTCTTC. Its protein product is CASSQGLASYNEQFF.

The chain employs TRBV11-2 and TRBJ1-3; the D is unclear. Germline assignment: CDR1 SGHAT and CDR2 FQNNGV. Trimming stripped 4 bases from V and 0 bases from J, with 10 bases between. The CDR3 consists of 15 residues. In DNA form, the CDR3 reads TGTGCCAGCAGCTCCTCAGCGAGCTCTGGAAACACCATATATTTT. This translates into CASSSSASSGNTIYF.

The CDR3 nucleotides read TGTGCCAGCAGCCAACCGGGACTAAGGCATGAGCAGTTCTTC. As protein: CASSQPGLRHEQFF. J is TRBJ2-1 and V is TRBV3-1 (or the pseudogene TRBV3-2); 7 bases agree with TRBD2. There are 14 residues in the CDR3. V shed 2 bases, J shed 8 bases, and the junction held 6 bases outside the gene matches. Germline V gene lookup returns CDR1 LGHDT and CDR2 YNNKEL (reference sequence).

The chain is built from TRBV18 and TRBJ1-2, with 7 bases aligning to TRBD1. CDR3 length: 13 amino acids. The V gene's germline CDR1 is KGHSH and CDR2 LQKENI. The junction had 4 bases not matched to a gene; V was cut back by 3 bases and J by 6 bases. The DNA of the CDR3 is TGTGCCAGCTCACCCGGGACAGAGGATGGCTACACCTTC. Amino acids: CASSPGTEDGYTF.

CDR3 bases: TGTGCCAGCAGCTTCGGAGGGCAAGAGACCCAGTACTTC. Protein sequence: CASSFGGQETQYF. The genes are TRBV7-2 and TRBJ2-5; tentatively, D is TRBD2 (6 bases). Trimming took 3 bases from V and 2 from J, leaving 7 bases between them. The CDR3 is 13 residues long. CDR1 is SGHTA, CDR2 FQGNSA, per germline.

This clone has just one count. The chain carries TRBV4-3 and TRBJ2-4; D is possibly TRBD1 (8 bases). This CDR3 has 16 residues. Germline assignment: CDR1 LGHNA and CDR2 YSLEER. V gave up 3 bases and J gave up 9 bases, with 21 bases separating them. This CDR3 reads CASSQGGSQGGSIQYF. The CDR3 nucleotides are TGCGCCAGCAGCCAGGGAGGGTCACAGGGGGGAAGCATTCAGTACTTC.

This chain joins TRBV4-1 and TRBJ2-7; 7 bases are shared with TRBD1. The junction had 4 bases not matched to a gene; V was cut back by 4 bases and J by 1 base. Germline CDR1 and CDR2: MGHRA and YSYEKL. The CDR3 has 14 residues. Here the CDR3 reads CASSPAGGSYEQYF. As DNA, the CDR3 is TGCGCCAGCAGCCCGGCAGGGGGTTCCTACGAGCAGTACTTC.

The V call is TRBV6-4, the J call TRBJ1-2; 8 bases agree with TRBD1. Germline CDR1 and CDR2: MRHNA and SNTAGT. Germline trimming cut 4 bases from V and 6 bases from J; bases unmatched to any gene: 1. The CDR3 is made up of 12 amino acids. DNA for the CDR3: TGTGCCAGCAGTGCGACAGGGGATGGCTACACCTTC. It encodes CASSATGDGYTF.

The chain links TRBV11-2 to TRBJ2-2; TRBD2 matches 8 bases. The V gene end was trimmed by 5 bases and the J gene end by 2 bases; junction bases not matched to a gene: 10. CDR3 length equals 17 residues. Looked up from germline, CDR1 is SGHAT and CDR2 is FQNNGV. For the CDR3, the DNA is TGTGCCAGCAGCCCGGGGGGGGCTGGGGGAAACACCGGGGAGCTGTTTTTT. Its translation is CASSPGGAGGNTGELFF.

This chain joins TRBV18 and TRBJ1-2; maybe TRBD1 (6 bases). Germline V gene lookup returns CDR1 KGHSH and CDR2 LQKENI. There are 15 residues in the CDR3. The V end was cut by 0 bases, the J end by 4 bases, with 12 bases between. The CDR3 here is CASSPPRGGFYGYTF. For the CDR3, the DNA is TGTGCCAGCTCACCACCCAGGGGTGGCTTCTATGGCTACACCTTC.

This chain joins TRBV12-3 or TRBV12-4 and TRBJ1-6; D uncertain. The V gene lost 6 bases and the J gene lost 4 bases, with 7 bases spanning the gap. CDR3 length: 13 amino acids. The CDR3 is CASSSGYNSPLHF. The CDR3 bases are TGTGCCAGCAGCTCCGGTTATAATTCACCCCTCCACTTT.

The gene calls are TRBV5-1 and TRBJ2-1, with 9 bases aligning to TRBD2. Germline lookup yields CDR1 SGHRS and CDR2 YFSETQ. V was clipped by 5 bases and J by 8 bases; unmatched bases: 8. The CDR3 has 14 amino acids. The CDR3 is CASRPGLAVDEQFF. The DNA of the CDR3 is TGCGCCAGCAGACCGGGACTAGCAGTCGATGAGCAGTTCTTC.

V and J are TRBV9 and TRBJ1-2; TRBD1 matches at 8 bases. With V trimmed by 3 bases and J by 6 bases, 16 bases remained unmatched. The CDR3 length is 17 residues. Germline-derived CDR1 and CDR2 are SGDLS and YYNGEE. CDR3 nucleotides: TGTGCCAGCAGCGCGCGACCACTTGGACAGGGTTGGGATGGCTACACCTTC. Protein sequence: CASSARPLGQGWDGYTF. Together with reference TRBV9 and TRBJ1-2, the CDR3 gives the full variable domain: DSGVTQTPKHLITATGQRVTLRCSPRSGDLSVYWYQQSLDQGLQFLIQYYNGEERAKGNILERFSAQQFPDLHSELNLSSLELGDSALYFCASSARPLGQGWDGYTFGSGTRLTVV.

This clone has just one count. The rearrangement links TRBV27 to TRBJ1-1, with 7 bases aligning to TRBD1. Germline CDR1 MNHEY, CDR2 SMNVEV (reference sequence). V shed 5 bases, J shed 5 bases, and the junction held 2 bases outside the gene matches. This CDR3 is built from 12 residues. The CDR3 nucleotides are TGTGCCAGCAGTAGGGGGCAAACTGAAGCTTTCTTT. Protein product: CASSRGQTEAFF.

The J gene is TRBJ2-7, the V gene TRBV6-2 or TRBV6-3; 9 bases map to TRBD2. Unmatched junction bases numbered 8, after V lost 5 bases and J lost 6 bases. Germline V gene data show CDR1 as MNHEY and CDR2 as SVGEGT. CDR3 size: 14 residues. This CDR3 reads CASSLSGSLGEQYF. The CDR3 DNA follows: TGTGCCAGCAGTCTTAGCGGGAGTTTGGGCGAGCAGTACTTC.

This chain connects TRBV7-9 to TRBJ2-2; D not resolved. Trimming left V 5 bases short and J 7 bases short, with 8 bases between. Germline V CDR1 and CDR2: SEHNR, FQNEAQ (reference sequence). The CDR3 length is 12 residues. The DNA of the CDR3 is TGTGCCAGCAGCCCGGTAGTCGGGGAGCTGTTTTTT. Translating it yields CASSPVVGELFF.

The DNA for the CDR3 is TGTGCCAGCAGTTTGGGACAGGCAATCCACGAGCAGTACTTC. Its protein is CASSLGQAIHEQYF. The gene calls are TRBV28 and TRBJ2-7, with 8 bases matching TRBD1. J lost 5 bases, V lost 3 bases, and 6 bases had no gene match. The CDR3 is made up of 14 amino acids. Germline CDR1 MDHEN, CDR2 SYDVKM.

The genes are TRBV5-4 and TRBJ1-2, with D possibly being TRBD1 (5 bases). Trimming pared 3 bases from V and 2 bases from J, leaving 17 bases between. Per the germline V gene, CDR1 is SGHNT and CDR2 is YYREEE (reference sequence). This CDR3 is 16 amino acids long. For the CDR3, the DNA is TGTGCCAGCAGCTCGAAGGGCGGGGGTTTAAACTATGGCTACACCTTC. It specifies CASSSKGGGLNYGYTF.

The chain recombines TRBV24-1 with TRBJ2-3; the match to TRBD2 covers 9 bases. This CDR3 contains 14 residues. Germline values: CDR1 KGHDR, CDR2 SFDVKD. The V segment lost 8 bases and the J segment 4 bases; nucleotides outside the gene matches: 6. The CDR3 is CATKAGGPPDTQYF. The CDR3 DNA reads as TGTGCCACCAAGGCGGGAGGGCCCCCAGATACGCAGTATTTT.

The V call is TRBV5-4, the J call TRBJ2-5, with TRBD1 identical over 10 bases. This CDR3 has 16 amino acids. Trimming removed 5 bases from V and 6 bases from J; junction bases left unmatched: 13. From germline, CDR1 is SGHNT and CDR2 YYREEE (reference sequence). The CDR3: CASSSGTGVMEKTQYF. In DNA form, the CDR3 reads TGTGCCAGCAGTTCCGGGACAGGGGTTATGGAAAAGACCCAGTACTTC.

This clone appeared a few times. This chain uses TRBV5-1 with TRBJ1-1; D is unresolved. With 3 bases removed from V and 1 base from J, the gap between germline ends came to 13 bases. Germline-derived CDR1 and CDR2 are SGHRS and YFSETQ. This CDR3 is 15 amino acids long. This CDR3 reads CASSSGGAGNTEAFF. The CDR3 bases are TGCGCCAGCAGCTCCGGAGGCGCTGGGAACACTGAAGCTTTCTTT.